This T cell receptor (beta chain) appears in the sequencing data of a study of cytomegalovirus exposure and HLA in healthy donors. Germline V gene data show CDR1 as MDHEN and CDR2 as SYDVKM. CDR3 length equals 15 residues. V gave up 1 base and J gave up 6 bases; unmatched junction bases: 4. A multiplex PCR was run with 60 Vbeta primers and 13 Jbeta primers. The table came from immunoSEQ multiplex PCR; TCRdb's copy has only in-frame clones and leaves some out. The table includes under 100,000 clones, roughly two thirds detected once. Sequencing was performed on PBMCs. The chain carries TRBV28 and TRBJ2-1, with TRBD1 matching 9 bases. The source is a woman in her 50s in good health and CMV-seropositive. The CDR3 is CASSLLGQGINEQFF. For the CDR3, the DNA is TGTGCCAGCAGTTTATTGGGACAGGGAATCAATGAGCAGTTCTTC.